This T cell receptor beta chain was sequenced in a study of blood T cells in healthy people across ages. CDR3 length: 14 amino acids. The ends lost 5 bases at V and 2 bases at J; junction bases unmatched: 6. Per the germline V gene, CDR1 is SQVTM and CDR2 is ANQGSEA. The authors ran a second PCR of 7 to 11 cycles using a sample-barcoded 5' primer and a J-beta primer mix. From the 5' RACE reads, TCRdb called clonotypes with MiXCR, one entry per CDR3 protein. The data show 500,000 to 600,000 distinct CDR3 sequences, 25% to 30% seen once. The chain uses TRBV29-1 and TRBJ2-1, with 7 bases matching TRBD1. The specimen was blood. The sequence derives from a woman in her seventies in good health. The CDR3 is CSVRKGGAYNEQFF. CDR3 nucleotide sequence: TGCAGCGTTCGAAAAGGGGGCGCCTACAATGAGCAGTTCTTC.